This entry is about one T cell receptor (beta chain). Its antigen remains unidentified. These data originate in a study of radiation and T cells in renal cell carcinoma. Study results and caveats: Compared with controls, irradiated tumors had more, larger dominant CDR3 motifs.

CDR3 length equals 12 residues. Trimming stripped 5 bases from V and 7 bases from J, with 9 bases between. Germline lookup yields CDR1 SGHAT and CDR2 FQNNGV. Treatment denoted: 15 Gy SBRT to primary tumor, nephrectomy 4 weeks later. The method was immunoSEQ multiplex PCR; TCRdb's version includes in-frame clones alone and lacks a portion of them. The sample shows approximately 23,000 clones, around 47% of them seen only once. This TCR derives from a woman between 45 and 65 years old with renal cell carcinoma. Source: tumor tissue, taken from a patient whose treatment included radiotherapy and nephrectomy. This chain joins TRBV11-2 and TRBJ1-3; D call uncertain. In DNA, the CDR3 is TGTGCCAGCAGCCCCCAGAAGAACACCATATATTTT. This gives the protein CASSPQKNTIYF.